What follows describes a single TCR beta chain. Its antigen is unidentified. cDNA libraries for TCR alpha and TCR beta, carrying sample barcodes and UMIs, came from 5'RACE with constant-segment primers. TCRdb passed the 5' RACE reads through MiXCR, listing each CDR3 protein once. This table holds around 300,000 distinct CDR3 sequences, roughly 17% found once. The data were obtained in a study of T-cell memory formation after mild COVID-19. Notes on the study in general: Specificity for SARS-CoV-2 was not confirmed among the second-wave clones peaking on day 37.

J was trimmed by 2 bases and V by 3 bases; bases with no gene match: 10. Germline values: CDR1 SGDLS, CDR2 YYNGEE. The CDR3 contains 16 residues. V and J are TRBV9 and TRBJ2-5; 7 nucleotides match TRBD1. Sequencing used PBMCs or a T cell subset sorted from them (not recorded which). The origin of this receptor is a man aged 18 to 35 who had mild COVID-19 (a few samples of this study predate the infection). Cell type and time point are not known. CDR3: CASSGGRDSSQETQYF. The CDR3, as DNA: TGTGCCAGCAGCGGAGGCCGGGACAGCTCACAAGAGACCCAGTACTTC.